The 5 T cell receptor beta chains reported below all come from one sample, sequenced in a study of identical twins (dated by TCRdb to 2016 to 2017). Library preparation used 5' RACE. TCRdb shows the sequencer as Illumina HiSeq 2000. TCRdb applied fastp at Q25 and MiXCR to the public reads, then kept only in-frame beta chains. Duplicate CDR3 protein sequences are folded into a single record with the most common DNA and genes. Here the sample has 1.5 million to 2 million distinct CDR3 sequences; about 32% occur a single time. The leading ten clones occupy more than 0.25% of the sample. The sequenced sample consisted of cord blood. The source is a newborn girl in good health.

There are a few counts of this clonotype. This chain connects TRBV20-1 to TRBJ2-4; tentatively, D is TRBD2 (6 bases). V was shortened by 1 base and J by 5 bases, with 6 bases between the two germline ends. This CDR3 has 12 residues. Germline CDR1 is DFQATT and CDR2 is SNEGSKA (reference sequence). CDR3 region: CSARAGENIQYF. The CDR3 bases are TGCAGTGCTAGAGCGGGGGAAAACATTCAGTACTTC.

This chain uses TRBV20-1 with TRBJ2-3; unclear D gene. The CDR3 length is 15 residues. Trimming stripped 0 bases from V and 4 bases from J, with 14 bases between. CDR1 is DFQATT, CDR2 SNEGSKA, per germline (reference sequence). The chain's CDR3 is CSARDSAIYADTQYF. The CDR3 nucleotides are TGCAGTGCTAGAGATTCGGCTATCTACGCAGATACGCAGTATTTT.

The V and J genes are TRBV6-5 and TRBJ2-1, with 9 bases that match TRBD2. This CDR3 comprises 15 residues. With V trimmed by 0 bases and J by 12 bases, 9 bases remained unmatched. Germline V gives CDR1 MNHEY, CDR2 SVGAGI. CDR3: CASSYSASGKVGQFF. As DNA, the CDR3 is TGTGCCAGCAGTTACTCGGCTAGCGGGAAAGTCGGGCAGTTCTTC.

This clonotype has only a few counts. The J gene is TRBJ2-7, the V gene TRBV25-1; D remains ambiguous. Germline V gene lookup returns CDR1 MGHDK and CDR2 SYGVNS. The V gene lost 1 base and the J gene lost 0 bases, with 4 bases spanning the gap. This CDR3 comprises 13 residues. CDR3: CASSESHSYEQYF. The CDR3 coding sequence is TGTGCCAGCAGTGAATCCCACTCCTACGAGCAGTACTTC.

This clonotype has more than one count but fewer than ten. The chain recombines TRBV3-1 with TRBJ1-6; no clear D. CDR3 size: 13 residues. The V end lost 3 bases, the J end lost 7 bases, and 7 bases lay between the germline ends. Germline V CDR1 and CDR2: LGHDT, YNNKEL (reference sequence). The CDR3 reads CASSHVGNSPLHF. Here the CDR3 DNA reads TGTGCCAGCAGCCATGTCGGGAATTCACCCCTCCACTTT.